This passage covers 3 T cell receptor beta chains from one sample sequenced in a study of tumor and adjacent non-tumor tissue in lung cancer. RNA was extracted from bulk tissue without any cell sorting. Three rounds of nested PCR, following a modified ARM-PCR protocol, produced the TCRbeta library. TCRdb re-called the multiplex PCR reads with MiXCR, one entry per CDR3 protein. The table has roughly 150,000 distinct CDR3 sequences, approximately 72% seen once; the top ten hold approximately 18%. The specimen was lung tumor tissue. These receptor sequences come from a man in his 60s with small cell lung cancer.

Notes on this clonotype: A much larger clone sits a single nucleotide away, making a read error possible. The V call is TRBV6-1, the J call TRBJ2-7; D remains ambiguous. Between the trimmed V and J ends, which lost 1 base and 2 bases, there was a span of 6 bases. The CDR3 sequence is 13 residues long. CDR1 and CDR2 (germline): MNHNS, SASEGT. CDR3: CASSEDAAYEQYF. CDR3 in DNA: TGTGCCAGCAGTGAAGACGCAGCCTACGAGCAGTACTTC.

The rearrangement links TRBV27 to TRBJ2-7; TRBD2 matches 9 bases. Germline CDR1 reads MNHEY; CDR2 reads SMNVEV (reference sequence). J was trimmed by 2 bases and V by 6 bases; bases with no gene match: 8. CDR3 length equals 15 residues. The CDR3 sequence: CASRTSSGAAYEQYV. CDR3 coding DNA: TGTGCCAGCAGAACCTCTAGCGGGGCCGCCTACGAGCAGTACGTC.

Turning to this clonotype: The junction shows a germline mismatch at one end, possibly a read error. The V call is TRBV20-1, the J call TRBJ2-7, with D possibly being TRBD2 (5 bases). The CDR3 totals 14 residues. Per germline, CDR1 DFQATT and CDR2 SNEGSKA (reference sequence). The CDR3 coding sequence is TGCAGTACTAGAGATCAGACCACCTTCTACGAGCAGTACTTC. It is translated as CSTRDQTTFYEQYF.